Listed below are T cell receptor beta chains from one sample, sequenced in a study of neurological immune-mediated disorders. One entry per CDR3 protein results from TCRdb running MiXCR on the 5' RACE reads. Of around 130,000 distinct CDR3 sequences in the sample, approximately 3.2% were seen once. Material for sequencing was PBMCs. The receptors originated from a woman in her twenties or thirties with multiple sclerosis. The conserved cysteine and the conserved F or W are not part of the CDR3 here. A D gene is named only where the DNA matches it firmly.

V gene: TRBV20-1; D gene: TRBD1; J gene: TRBJ2-3; CDR3 protein: SARDRGRGLPQY
V gene: TRBV19; D gene: .; J gene: TRBJ2-2; CDR3 protein: ASSLDLAGELF
V gene: TRBV5-6; D gene: TRBD1; J gene: TRBJ1-2; CDR3 protein: ASSIEGQAWGYT
V gene: TRBV20-1; D gene: .; J gene: TRBJ2-7; CDR3 protein: SAPSLGSEQY
V gene: TRBV6-2/TRBV6-3; D gene: .; J gene: TRBJ1-2; CDR3 protein: ASSYEWNYGYT
V gene: TRBV20-1; D gene: TRBD1; J gene: TRBJ2-3; CDR3 protein: SAPGQGHTDTQY
V gene: TRBV27; D gene: .; J gene: TRBJ1-2; CDR3 protein: ASSLSFGREGGGYT
V gene: TRBV5-6; D gene: TRBD2; J gene: TRBJ2-4; CDR3 protein: ASSLAGGTAKNIQY
V gene: TRBV5-1; D gene: .; J gene: TRBJ2-7; CDR3 protein: ASSFGADYEQY
V gene: TRBV29-1; D gene: .; J gene: TRBJ2-1; CDR3 protein: SVVGTTYNEQF
V gene: TRBV9; D gene: .; J gene: TRBJ1-1; CDR3 protein: ASSSNIRNTEAF
V gene: TRBV20-1; D gene: .; J gene: TRBJ2-7; CDR3 protein: SARRTRGERSYEQY
V gene: TRBV7-6; D gene: .; J gene: TRBJ2-7; CDR3 protein: ASSLSLELYEQY
V gene: TRBV5-1; D gene: TRBD1; J gene: TRBJ1-6; CDR3 protein: ASSTNDRGPNSPLH
V gene: TRBV6-5; D gene: .; J gene: TRBJ1-2; CDR3 protein: ASSYARDNYGYT
V gene: TRBV6-2/TRBV6-3; D gene: .; J gene: TRBJ2-6; CDR3 protein: ASNGHLSGANVLT
V gene: TRBV7-2; D gene: .; J gene: TRBJ1-1; CDR3 protein: ASSLQGTGGSEAF
V gene: TRBV5-5; D gene: .; J gene: TRBJ1-1; CDR3 protein: ASSLVGTGDTEAF
V gene: TRBV20-1; D gene: .; J gene: TRBJ1-1; CDR3 protein: SAGLTGPTDGTEAF
V gene: TRBV4-1; D gene: TRBD2; J gene: TRBJ2-5; CDR3 protein: ASSQDRPQLAGDQETQY
V gene: TRBV10-3; D gene: .; J gene: TRBJ2-2; CDR3 protein: AIESGLTANTGELF
V gene: TRBV10-3; D gene: TRBD2; J gene: TRBJ2-3; CDR3 protein: AIKREGRTDTQY
V gene: TRBV12-3/TRBV12-4; D gene: .; J gene: TRBJ2-2; CDR3 protein: ASRSEGTGELF
V gene: TRBV5-1; D gene: TRBD1; J gene: TRBJ1-1; CDR3 protein: ASSLEGTENTEAF
V gene: TRBV7-2; D gene: TRBD2; J gene: TRBJ2-1; CDR3 protein: ASSLGLASYNEQF
V gene: TRBV3-1; D gene: .; J gene: TRBJ1-2; CDR3 protein: ASSQGDRKGMAGYT
V gene: TRBV9; D gene: TRBD2; J gene: TRBJ2-2; CDR3 protein: ASSPGSGGANTGELF
V gene: TRBV7-6; D gene: TRBD1; J gene: TRBJ1-3; CDR3 protein: ASSSETGVNTIY
V gene: TRBV12-3/TRBV12-4; D gene: .; J gene: TRBJ2-3; CDR3 protein: ASTPFGTTDTQY
V gene: TRBV5-1; D gene: TRBD2; J gene: TRBJ2-1; CDR3 protein: ASSLVSGTYNEQF
V gene: TRBV29-1; D gene: .; J gene: TRBJ2-7; CDR3 protein: SALRDTGPYEQY
V gene: TRBV7-2; D gene: .; J gene: TRBJ1-3; CDR3 protein: ASSLARGLGNTIY
V gene: TRBV5-1; D gene: TRBD1; J gene: TRBJ2-7; CDR3 protein: ASSIRTGSSYEQY
V gene: TRBV12-3/TRBV12-4; D gene: .; J gene: TRBJ2-1; CDR3 protein: ASSLKGDNEQF
V gene: TRBV6-5; D gene: .; J gene: TRBJ2-1; CDR3 protein: ASSYEASALSEQF
V gene: TRBV7-2; D gene: .; J gene: TRBJ2-5; CDR3 protein: ASSSELGGLEETQY
V gene: TRBV2; D gene: TRBD2; J gene: TRBJ2-7; CDR3 protein: ASRSGGWYEQY
V gene: TRBV5-6; D gene: TRBD2; J gene: TRBJ2-7; CDR3 protein: ASRPAVRLAGVHEQY
V gene: TRBV25-1; D gene: .; J gene: TRBJ2-6; CDR3 protein: ASSGSDFSGANVLT
V gene: TRBV4-3; D gene: .; J gene: TRBJ1-3; CDR3 protein: ASSQDHSLSGNTIY
V gene: TRBV5-5; D gene: .; J gene: TRBJ2-1; CDR3 protein: ASSLDPAVVNEQF
V gene: TRBV6-2/TRBV6-3; D gene: .; J gene: TRBJ1-2; CDR3 protein: ASSLLAIYGYT
V gene: TRBV5-1; D gene: .; J gene: TRBJ2-7; CDR3 protein: ASSLEWGPFYEQY
V gene: TRBV7-2; D gene: TRBD2; J gene: TRBJ2-7; CDR3 protein: ASSLASGSLGYEQY
V gene: TRBV15; D gene: .; J gene: TRBJ1-1; CDR3 protein: ATSRDLSLNTEAF
V gene: TRBV11-2; D gene: .; J gene: TRBJ1-1; CDR3 protein: ASSLSRNTEAF
V gene: TRBV5-1; D gene: .; J gene: TRBJ2-7; CDR3 protein: ASSGTKTYEQY
V gene: TRBV10-3; D gene: TRBD1; J gene: TRBJ1-2; CDR3 protein: AISVRRGAGYT
V gene: TRBV15; D gene: .; J gene: TRBJ2-1; CDR3 protein: ATSRAGNEQF
V gene: TRBV5-1; D gene: TRBD2; J gene: TRBJ2-7; CDR3 protein: ASGLAGIGYEQY